This TCR beta chain stems from a study of identifying expanded T cells in peripheral blood. Study results and caveats: Approximately two-week clone count variance significantly increased as total template count grew. Differentially abundant clones: roughly 1.2 between replicates, about 17 at two to three weeks, roughly 18 at four.

A remark on this clone: Its specificity is unknown.

Profiled with immunoSEQ multiplex PCR; TCRdb holds only in-frame clones, not every one. The sample records around 100,000 clones, 80% to 90% being singletons. Healthy donors had no documented immune events, such as infections, while sampled. The receptor's source is a person aged 18 to 75 in good health. The sequenced material came from blood.

The CDR3 spells CASSQNRASGRVQETQYF. For the CDR3, the DNA is TGTGCCAGCTCGCAGAACCGGGCGAGCGGGAGAGTCCAAGAGACCCAGTACTTC. The chain combines TRBV18 with TRBJ2-5; 8 bases are shared with TRBD2. Germline V lookup: CDR1 KGHSH, CDR2 LQKENI. V lost 6 bases and J lost 1; bases outside the gene matches: 16. The CDR3 length is 18 residues.